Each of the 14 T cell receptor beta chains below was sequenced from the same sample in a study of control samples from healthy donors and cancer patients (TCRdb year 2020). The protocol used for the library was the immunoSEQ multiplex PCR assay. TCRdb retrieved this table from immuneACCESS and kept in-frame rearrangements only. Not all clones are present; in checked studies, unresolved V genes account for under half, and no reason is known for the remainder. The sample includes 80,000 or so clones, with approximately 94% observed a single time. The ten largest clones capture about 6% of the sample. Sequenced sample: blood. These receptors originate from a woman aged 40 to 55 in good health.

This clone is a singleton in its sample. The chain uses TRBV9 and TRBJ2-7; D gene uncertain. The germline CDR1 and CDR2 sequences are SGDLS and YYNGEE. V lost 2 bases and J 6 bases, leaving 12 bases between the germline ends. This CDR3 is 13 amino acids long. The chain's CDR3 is CASSVPPSLEQYF. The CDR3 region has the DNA TGTGCCAGCAGCGTCCCTCCTTCTCTCGAGCAGTACTTC.

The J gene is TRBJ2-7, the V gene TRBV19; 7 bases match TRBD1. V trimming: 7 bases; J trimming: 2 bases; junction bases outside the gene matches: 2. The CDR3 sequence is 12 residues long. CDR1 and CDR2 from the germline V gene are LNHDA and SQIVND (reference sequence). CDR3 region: CASIGQAYEQYF. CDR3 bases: TGTGCCAGTATTGGACAGGCCTACGAGCAGTACTTC.

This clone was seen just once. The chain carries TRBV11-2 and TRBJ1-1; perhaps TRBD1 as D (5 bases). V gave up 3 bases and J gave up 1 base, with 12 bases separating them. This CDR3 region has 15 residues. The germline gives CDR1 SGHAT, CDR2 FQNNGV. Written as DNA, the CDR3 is TGTGCCAGCAGCTTTCTTAGGGGCTGGAACACTGAAGCTTTCTTT. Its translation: CASSFLRGWNTEAFF.

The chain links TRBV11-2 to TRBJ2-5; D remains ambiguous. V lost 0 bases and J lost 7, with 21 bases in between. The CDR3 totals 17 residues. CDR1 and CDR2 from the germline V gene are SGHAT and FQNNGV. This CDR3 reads CASSLDRDSTLFRTQYF. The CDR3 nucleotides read TGTGCCAGCAGCTTAGATAGGGATAGCACCCTTTTTCGGACCCAGTACTTC.

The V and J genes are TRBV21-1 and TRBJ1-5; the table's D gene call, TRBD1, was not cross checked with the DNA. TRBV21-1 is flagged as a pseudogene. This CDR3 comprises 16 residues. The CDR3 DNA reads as TGTGCCAGCAGCTTACTCCGGGACAGGTGGCGGAGGCCCCAGCATTTT. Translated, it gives CASSLLRDRWRRPQHF.

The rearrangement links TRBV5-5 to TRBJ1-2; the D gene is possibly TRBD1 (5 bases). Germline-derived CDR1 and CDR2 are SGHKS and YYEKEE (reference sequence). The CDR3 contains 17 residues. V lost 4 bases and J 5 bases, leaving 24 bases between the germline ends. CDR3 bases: TGTGCCAGCAGCCTGACCCCCCCTACCAGGGCAAGGTATGGCTACACCTTC. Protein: CASSLTPPTRARYGYTF.

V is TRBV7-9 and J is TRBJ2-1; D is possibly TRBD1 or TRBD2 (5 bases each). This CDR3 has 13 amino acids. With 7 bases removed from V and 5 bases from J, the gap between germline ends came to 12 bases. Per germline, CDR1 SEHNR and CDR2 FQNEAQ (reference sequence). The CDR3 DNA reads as TGTGCCAGCACCCTGGGACCAAACAATGAGCAGTTCTTC. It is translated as CASTLGPNNEQFF.

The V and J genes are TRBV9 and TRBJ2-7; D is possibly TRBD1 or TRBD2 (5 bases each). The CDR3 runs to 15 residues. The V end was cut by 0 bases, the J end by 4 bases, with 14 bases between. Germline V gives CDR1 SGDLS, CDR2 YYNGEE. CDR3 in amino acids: CASSVGGEAPYEQYF. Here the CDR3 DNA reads TGTGCCAGCAGCGTAGGAGGGGAAGCTCCTTACGAGCAGTACTTC. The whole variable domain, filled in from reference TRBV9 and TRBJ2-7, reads DSGVTQTPKHLITATGQRVTLRCSPRSGDLSVYWYQQSLDQGLQFLIQYYNGEERAKGNILERFSAQQFPDLHSELNLSSLELGDSALYFCASSVGGEAPYEQYFGPGTRLTVT.

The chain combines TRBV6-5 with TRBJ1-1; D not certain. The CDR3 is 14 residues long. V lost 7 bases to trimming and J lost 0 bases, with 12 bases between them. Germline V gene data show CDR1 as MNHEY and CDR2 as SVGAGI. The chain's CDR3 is CASNRHGLNTEAFF. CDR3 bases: TGTGCCAGCAACCGACATGGCTTGAACACTGAAGCTTTCTTT.

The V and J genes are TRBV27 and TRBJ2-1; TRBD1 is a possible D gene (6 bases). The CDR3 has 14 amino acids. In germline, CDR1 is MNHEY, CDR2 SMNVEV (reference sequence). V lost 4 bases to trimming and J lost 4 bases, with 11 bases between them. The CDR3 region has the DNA TGTGCCAGCAGTTCCGGGACACCATACAATGAGCAGTTCTTC. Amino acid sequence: CASSSGTPYNEQFF.

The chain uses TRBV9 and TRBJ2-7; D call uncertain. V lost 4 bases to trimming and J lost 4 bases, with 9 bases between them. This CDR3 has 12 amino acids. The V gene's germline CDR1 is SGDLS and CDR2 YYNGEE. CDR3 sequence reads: CASSPFGYEQYF. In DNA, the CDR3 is TGTGCCAGCAGCCCGTTCGGTTACGAGCAGTACTTC.

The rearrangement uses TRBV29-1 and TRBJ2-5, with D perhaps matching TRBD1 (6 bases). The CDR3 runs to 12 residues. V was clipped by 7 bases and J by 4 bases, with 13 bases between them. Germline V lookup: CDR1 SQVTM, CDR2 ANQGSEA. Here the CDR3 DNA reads TGCAGCGCAGAACAGGGTGGAGAGACCCAGTACTTC. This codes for CSAEQGGETQYF.

The DNA of the CDR3 is TGTGCCAGCAGTGGGCTGACTAGCCCTAGCTCCTACAATGAGCAGTTCTTC. Amino acid sequence: CASSGLTSPSSYNEQFF. This sequence joins TRBV6-1 and TRBJ2-1; 7 bases map to TRBD2. The V gene end was trimmed by 4 bases and the J gene end by 0 bases; junction bases not matched to a gene: 9. CDR1 is MNHNS and CDR2 is SASEGT in the germline V gene. This CDR3 region has 17 residues.

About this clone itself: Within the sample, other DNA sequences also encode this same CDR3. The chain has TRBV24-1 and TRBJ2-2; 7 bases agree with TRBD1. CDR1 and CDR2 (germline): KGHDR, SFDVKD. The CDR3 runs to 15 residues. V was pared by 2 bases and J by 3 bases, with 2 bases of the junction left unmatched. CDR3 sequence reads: CATSDSDRDTGELFF. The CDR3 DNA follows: TGTGCCACCAGTGATTCCGACAGGGACACCGGGGAGCTGTTTTTT.